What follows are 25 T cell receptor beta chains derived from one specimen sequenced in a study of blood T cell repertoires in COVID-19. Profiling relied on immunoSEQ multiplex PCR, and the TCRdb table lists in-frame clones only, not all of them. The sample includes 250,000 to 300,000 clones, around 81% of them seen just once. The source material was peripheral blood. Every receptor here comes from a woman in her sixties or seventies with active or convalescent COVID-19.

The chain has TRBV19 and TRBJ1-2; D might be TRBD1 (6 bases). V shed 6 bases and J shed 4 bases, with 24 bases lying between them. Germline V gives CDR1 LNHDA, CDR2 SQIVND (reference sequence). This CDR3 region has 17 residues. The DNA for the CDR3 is TGTGCCAGTAGCAAACCAGAGGGACCGGGCAGGGGCTATGGCTACACCTTC. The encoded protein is CASSKPEGPGRGYGYTF.

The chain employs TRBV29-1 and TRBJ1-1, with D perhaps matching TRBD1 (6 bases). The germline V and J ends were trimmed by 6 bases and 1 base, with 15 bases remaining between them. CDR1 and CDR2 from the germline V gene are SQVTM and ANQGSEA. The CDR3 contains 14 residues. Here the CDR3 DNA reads TGCAGCGTCCACTCCGGGACATCGAACACTGAAGCTTTCTTT. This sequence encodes CSVHSGTSNTEAFF.

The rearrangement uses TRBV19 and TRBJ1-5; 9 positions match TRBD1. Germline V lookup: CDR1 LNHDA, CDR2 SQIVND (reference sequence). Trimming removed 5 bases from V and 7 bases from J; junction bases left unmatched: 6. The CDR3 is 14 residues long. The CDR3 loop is CASSANRGHQPQHF. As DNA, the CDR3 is TGTGCCAGTAGTGCAAACAGGGGGCACCAGCCCCAGCATTTT. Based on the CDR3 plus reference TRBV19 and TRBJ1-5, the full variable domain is DGGITQSPKYLFRKEGQNVTLSCEQNLNHDAMYWYRQDPGQGLRLIYYSQIVNDFQKGDIAEGYSVSREKKESFPLTVTSAQKNPTAFYLCASSANRGHQPQHFGDGTRLSIL.

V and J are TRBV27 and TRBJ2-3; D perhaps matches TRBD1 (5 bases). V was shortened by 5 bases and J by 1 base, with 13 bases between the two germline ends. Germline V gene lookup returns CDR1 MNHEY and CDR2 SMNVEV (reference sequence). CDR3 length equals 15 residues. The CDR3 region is CASSVQAPRTDTQYF. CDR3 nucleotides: TGTGCCAGCAGTGTACAGGCCCCCCGCACAGATACGCAGTATTTT.

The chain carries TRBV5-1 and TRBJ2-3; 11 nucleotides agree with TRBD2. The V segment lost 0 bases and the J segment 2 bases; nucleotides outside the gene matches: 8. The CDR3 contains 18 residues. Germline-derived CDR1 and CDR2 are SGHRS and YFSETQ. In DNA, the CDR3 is TGCGCCAGCAGCTTGGCCCGCCGGACTAGCGGGTCCACAGATACGCAGTATTTT. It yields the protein CASSLARRTSGSTDTQYF.

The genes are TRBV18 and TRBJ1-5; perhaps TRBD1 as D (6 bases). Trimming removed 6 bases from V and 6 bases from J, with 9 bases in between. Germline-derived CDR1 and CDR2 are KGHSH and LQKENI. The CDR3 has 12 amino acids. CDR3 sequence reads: CASSATGQPQHF. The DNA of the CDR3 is TGTGCCAGCTCCGCGACAGGTCAGCCCCAGCATTTT.

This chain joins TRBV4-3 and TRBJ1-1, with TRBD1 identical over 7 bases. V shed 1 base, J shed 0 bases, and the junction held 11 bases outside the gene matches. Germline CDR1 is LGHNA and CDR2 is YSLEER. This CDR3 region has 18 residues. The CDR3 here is CASSQVTRQGMVNTEAFF. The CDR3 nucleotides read TGCGCCAGCAGCCAAGTGACGAGACAGGGAATGGTGAACACTGAAGCTTTCTTT.

Written as DNA, the CDR3 is TGTGCCAGTAGTACCAGACAGGGGGCGCGGCAAGCTTTCTTT. Translation gives CASSTRQGARQAFF. This rearrangement joins TRBV19 to TRBJ1-1; TRBD1 matches 10 bases. Germline V gene sequence: CDR1 LNHDA, CDR2 SQIVND (reference sequence). The CDR3 is made up of 14 amino acids. V lost 4 bases to trimming and J lost 9 bases; unmatched junction nucleotides: 8. Filled out from reference TRBV19 and TRBJ1-1, the complete variable domain reads DGGITQSPKYLFRKEGQNVTLSCEQNLNHDAMYWYRQDPGQGLRLIYYSQIVNDFQKGDIAEGYSVSREKKESFPLTVTSAQKNPTAFYLCASSTRQGARQAFFGQGTRLTVV.

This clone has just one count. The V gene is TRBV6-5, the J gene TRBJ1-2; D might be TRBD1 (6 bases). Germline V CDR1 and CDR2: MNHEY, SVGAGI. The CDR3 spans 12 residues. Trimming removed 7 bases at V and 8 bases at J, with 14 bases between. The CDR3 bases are TGTGCCAGCACCACCAACAGGGAAGGCTACACCTTC. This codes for CASTTNREGYTF.

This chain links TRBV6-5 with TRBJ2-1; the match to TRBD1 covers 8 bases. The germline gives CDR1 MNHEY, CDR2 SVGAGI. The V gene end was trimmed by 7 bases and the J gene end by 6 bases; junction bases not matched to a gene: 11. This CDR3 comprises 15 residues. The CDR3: CASTSPGQVFNEQFF. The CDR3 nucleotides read TGTGCCAGCACCTCCCCGGGACAGGTATTCAATGAGCAGTTCTTC.

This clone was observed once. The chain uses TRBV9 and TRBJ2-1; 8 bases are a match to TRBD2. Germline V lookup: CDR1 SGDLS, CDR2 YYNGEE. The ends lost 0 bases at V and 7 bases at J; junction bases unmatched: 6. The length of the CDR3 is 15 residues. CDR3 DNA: TGTGCCAGCAGCGTAGCTTTTAGCGGGGTTAATGAGCAGTTCTTC. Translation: CASSVAFSGVNEQFF.

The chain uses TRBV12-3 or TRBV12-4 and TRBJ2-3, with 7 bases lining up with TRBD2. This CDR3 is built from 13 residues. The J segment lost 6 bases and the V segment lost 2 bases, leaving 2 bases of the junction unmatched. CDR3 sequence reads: CASSLYSGDTQYF. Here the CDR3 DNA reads TGTGCCAGCAGTTTATATAGCGGGGATACGCAGTATTTT.

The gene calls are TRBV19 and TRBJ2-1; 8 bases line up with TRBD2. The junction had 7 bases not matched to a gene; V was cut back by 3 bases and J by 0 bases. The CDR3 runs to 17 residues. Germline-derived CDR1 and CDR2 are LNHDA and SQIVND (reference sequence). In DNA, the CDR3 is TGTGCCAGTAGTATCCCGGGACTAGTGGACTCCTACAATGAGCAGTTCTTC. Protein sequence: CASSIPGLVDSYNEQFF.

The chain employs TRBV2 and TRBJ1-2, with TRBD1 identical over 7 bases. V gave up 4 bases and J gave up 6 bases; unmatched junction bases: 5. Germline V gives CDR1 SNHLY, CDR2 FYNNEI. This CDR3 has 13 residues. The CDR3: CASSGTGNDGYTF. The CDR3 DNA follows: TGTGCCAGCAGTGGGACAGGCAATGATGGCTACACCTTC.

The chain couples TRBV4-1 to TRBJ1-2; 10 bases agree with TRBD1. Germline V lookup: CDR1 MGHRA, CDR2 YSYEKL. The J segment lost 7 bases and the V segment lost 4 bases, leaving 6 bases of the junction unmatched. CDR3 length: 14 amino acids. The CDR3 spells CASSPPGQGTGYTF. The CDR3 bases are TGCGCCAGCAGCCCCCCGGGACAGGGGACTGGCTACACCTTC.

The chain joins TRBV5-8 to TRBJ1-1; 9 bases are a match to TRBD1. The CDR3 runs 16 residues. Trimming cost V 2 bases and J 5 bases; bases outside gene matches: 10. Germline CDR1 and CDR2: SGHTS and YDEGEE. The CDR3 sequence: CASSFTGGWRRTEAFF. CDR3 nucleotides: TGTGCCAGCAGCTTTACAGGGGGCTGGAGGAGAACTGAAGCTTTCTTT.

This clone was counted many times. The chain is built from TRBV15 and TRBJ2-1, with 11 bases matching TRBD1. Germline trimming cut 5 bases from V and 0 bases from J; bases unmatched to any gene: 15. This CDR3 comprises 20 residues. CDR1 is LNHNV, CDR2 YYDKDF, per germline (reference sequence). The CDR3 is CATSSLSRDRGASSYNEQFF. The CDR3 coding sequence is TGTGCCACCAGCTCATTAAGTAGGGACAGGGGGGCGAGCTCCTACAATGAGCAGTTCTTC.

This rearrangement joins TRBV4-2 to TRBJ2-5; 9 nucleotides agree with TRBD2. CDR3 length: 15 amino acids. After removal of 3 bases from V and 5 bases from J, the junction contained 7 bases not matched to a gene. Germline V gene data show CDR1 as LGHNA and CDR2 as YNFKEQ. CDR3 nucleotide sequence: TGTGCCAGCAGCCAGGCTAGCGGGGACGGGGAGACCCAGTACTTC. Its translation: CASSQASGDGETQYF.

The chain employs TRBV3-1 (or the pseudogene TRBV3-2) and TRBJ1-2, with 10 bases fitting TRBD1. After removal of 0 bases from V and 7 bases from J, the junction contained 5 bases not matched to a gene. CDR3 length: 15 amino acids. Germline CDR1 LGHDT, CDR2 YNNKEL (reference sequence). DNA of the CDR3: TGTGCCAGCAGCCAAGATGGGTGGACAGGGGGTGGCTACACCTTC. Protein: CASSQDGWTGGGYTF.

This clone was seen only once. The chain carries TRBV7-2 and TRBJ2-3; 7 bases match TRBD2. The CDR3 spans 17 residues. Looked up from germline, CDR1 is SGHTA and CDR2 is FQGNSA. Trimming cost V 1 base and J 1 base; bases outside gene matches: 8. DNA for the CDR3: TGTGCCAGCAGCTTAGAGTCTAGCGGTCCCGGCACAGATACGCAGTATTTT. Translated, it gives CASSLESSGPGTDTQYF.

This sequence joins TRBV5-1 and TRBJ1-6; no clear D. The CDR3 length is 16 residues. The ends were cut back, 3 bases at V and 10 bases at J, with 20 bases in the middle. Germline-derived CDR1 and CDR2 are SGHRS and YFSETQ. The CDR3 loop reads CASSSTPRGEGSPLHF. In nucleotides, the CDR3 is TGCGCCAGCAGCTCGACTCCACGGGGTGAAGGCTCACCCCTCCACTTT.

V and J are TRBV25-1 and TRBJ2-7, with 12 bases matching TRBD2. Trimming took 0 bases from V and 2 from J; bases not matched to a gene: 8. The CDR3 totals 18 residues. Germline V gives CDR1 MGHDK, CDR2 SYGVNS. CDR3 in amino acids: CASSEYPPLAGGTYEQYF. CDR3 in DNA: TGTGCCAGCAGTGAATATCCCCCCCTAGCGGGGGGGACCTACGAGCAGTACTTC.

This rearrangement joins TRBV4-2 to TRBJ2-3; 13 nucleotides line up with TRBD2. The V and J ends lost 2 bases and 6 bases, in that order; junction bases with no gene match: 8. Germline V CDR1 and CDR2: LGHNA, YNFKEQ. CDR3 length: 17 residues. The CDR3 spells CASSQQTSGGALDTQYF. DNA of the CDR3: TGTGCCAGCAGCCAACAAACTAGCGGGGGGGCCTTGGATACGCAGTATTTT.

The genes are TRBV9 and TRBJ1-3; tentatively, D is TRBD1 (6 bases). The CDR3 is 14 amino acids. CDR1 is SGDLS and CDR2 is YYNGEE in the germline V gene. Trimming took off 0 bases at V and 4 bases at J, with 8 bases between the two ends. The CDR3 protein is CASSVVGAGNTIYF. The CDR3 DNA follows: TGTGCCAGCAGCGTAGTGGGGGCGGGAAACACCATATATTTT.

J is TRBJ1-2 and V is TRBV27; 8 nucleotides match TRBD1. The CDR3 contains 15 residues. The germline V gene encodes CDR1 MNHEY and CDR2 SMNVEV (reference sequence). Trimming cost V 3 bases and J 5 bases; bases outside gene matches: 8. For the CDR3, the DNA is TGTGCCAGCAGTTTCCAGCAGGGGGCCCGGTATGGCTACACCTTC. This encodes CASSFQQGARYGYTF.